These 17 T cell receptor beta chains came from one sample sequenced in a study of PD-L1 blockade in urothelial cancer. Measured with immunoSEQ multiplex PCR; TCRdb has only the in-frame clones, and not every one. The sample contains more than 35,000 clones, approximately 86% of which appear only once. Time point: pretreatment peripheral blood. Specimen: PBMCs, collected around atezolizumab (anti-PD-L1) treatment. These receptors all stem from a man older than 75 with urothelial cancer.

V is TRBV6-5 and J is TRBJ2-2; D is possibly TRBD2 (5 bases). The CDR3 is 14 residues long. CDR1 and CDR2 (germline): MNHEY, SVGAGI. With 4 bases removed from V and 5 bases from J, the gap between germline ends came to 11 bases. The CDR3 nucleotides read TGTGCCAGCAGTTCGGGGAGCAGGACCGGGGAGCTGTTTTTT. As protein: CASSSGSRTGELFF.

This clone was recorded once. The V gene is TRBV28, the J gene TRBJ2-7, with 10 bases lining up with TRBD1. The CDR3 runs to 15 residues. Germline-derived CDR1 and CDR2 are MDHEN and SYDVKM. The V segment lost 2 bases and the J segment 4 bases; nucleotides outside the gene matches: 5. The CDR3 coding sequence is TGTGCCAGCAGTTTACCCGGGACAGGGGCATACGAGCAGTACTTC. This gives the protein CASSLPGTGAYEQYF.

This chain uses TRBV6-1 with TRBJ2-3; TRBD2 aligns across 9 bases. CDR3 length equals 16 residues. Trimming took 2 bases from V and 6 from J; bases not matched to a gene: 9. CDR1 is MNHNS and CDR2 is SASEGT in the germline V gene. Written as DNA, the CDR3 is TGTGCCAGCAGTGAAAGGTGGACTAGCGAGACGGATACGCAGTATTTT. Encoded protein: CASSERWTSETDTQYF.

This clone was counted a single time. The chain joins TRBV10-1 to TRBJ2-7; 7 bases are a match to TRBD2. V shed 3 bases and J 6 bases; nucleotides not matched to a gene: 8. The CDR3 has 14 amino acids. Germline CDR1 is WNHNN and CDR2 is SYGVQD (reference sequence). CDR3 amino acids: CASSESRGRGEQYF. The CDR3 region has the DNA TGCGCCAGCAGTGAATCCCGAGGGAGGGGCGAGCAGTACTTC.

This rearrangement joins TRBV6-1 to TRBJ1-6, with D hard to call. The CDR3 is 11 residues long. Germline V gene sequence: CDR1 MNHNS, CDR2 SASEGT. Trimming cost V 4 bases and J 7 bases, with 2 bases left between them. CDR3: CASSANSPLHF. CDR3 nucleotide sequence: TGTGCCAGCAGTGCAAATTCACCCCTCCACTTT.

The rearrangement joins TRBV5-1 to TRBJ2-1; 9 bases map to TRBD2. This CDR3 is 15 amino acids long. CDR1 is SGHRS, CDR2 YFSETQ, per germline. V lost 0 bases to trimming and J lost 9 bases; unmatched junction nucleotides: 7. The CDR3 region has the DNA TGCGCCAGCAGCTTGGCACTAGCGGGTGAATCTGAGCAGTTCTTC. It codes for CASSLALAGESEQFF.

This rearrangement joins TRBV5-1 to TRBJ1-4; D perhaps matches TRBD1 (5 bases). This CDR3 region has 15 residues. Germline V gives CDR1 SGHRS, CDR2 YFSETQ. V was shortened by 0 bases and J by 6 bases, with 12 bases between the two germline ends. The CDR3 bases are TGCGCCAGCAGCTTGGGCGGGGCGAGGGATGAAAAACTGTTTTTT. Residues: CASSLGGARDEKLFF.

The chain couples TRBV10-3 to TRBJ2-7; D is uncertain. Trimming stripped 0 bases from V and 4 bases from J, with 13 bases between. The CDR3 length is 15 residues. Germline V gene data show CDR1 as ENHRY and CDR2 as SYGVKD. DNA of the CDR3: TGTGCCATCAGTGAGTCTTGGGTGGGCATTTACGAGCAGTACTTC. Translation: CAISESWVGIYEQYF.

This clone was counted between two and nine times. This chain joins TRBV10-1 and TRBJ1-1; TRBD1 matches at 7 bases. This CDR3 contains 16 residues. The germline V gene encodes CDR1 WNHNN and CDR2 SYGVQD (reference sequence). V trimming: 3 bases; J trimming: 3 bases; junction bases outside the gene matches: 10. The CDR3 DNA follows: TGCGCCAGCAGTGAAGCGAGGGGGCTTGAGTACACTGAAGCTTTCTTT. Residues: CASSEARGLEYTEAFF.

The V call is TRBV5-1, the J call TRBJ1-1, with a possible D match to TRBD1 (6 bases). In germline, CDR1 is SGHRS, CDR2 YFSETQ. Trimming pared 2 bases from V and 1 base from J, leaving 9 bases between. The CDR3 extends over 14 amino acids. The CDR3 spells CASSFTGRNTEAFF. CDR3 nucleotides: TGCGCCAGCAGCTTCACAGGGAGGAACACTGAAGCTTTCTTT.

CDR3 in DNA: TGTGCCAGCAGCCTGCTCGGCACTGAAGCTTTCTTT. It codes for CASSLLGTEAFF. The V gene is TRBV7-2, the J gene TRBJ1-1, with D uncertain. V shed 5 bases and J shed 4 bases, with 8 bases lying between them. The CDR3 has 12 amino acids. CDR1 and CDR2 (germline): SGHTA, FQGNSA.

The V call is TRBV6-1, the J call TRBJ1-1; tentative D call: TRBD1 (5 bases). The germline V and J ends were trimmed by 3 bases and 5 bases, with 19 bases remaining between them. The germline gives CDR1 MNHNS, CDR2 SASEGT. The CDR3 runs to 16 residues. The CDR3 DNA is TGTGCCAGCAGTGAGAACTATTGGGGGGGTCAAACTGAAGCTTTCTTT. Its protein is CASSENYWGGQTEAFF.

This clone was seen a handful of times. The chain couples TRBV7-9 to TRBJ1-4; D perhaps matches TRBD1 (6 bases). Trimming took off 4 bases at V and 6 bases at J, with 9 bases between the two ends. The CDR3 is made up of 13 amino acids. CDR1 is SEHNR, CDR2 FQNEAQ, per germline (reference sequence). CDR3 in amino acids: CASSWDTDEKLFF. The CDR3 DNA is TGTGCCAGCAGCTGGGACACCGATGAAAAACTGTTTTTT.

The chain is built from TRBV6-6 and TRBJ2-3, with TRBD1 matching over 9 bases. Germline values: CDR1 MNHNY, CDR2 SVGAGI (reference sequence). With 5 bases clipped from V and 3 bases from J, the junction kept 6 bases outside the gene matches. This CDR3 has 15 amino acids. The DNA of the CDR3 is TGTGCCAGCAGTGCCCCGGGACAGGGAACAGATACGCAGTATTTT. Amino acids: CASSAPGQGTDTQYF.

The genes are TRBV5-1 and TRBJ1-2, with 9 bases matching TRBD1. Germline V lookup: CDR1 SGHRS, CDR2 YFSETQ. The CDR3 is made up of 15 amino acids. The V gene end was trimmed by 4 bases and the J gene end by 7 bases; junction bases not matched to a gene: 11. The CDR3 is CASSPDRGEAGGYTF. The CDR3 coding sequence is TGCGCCAGCAGCCCGGACAGGGGAGAGGCGGGTGGCTACACCTTC.

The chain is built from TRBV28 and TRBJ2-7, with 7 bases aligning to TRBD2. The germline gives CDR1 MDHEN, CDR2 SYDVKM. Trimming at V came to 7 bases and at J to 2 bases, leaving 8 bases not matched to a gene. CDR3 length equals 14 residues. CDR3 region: CASTLRGGAYEQYF. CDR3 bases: TGTGCCAGCACCCTTCGTGGGGGGGCCTACGAGCAGTACTTC.

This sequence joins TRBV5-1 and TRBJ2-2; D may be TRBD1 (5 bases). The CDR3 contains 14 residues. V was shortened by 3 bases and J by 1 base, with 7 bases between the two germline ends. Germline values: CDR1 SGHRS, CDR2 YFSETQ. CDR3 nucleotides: TGCGCCAGCAGCTCTACAGGGAACACCGGGGAGCTGTTTTTT. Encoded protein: CASSSTGNTGELFF.